The 23 T cell receptor beta chains in this list originate from one sample, sequenced in a study of neurological immune-mediated disorders. TCRdb used MiXCR to reprocess the 5' RACE reads, holding one entry per CDR3 protein. Of under 80,000 distinct CDR3 sequences in the sample, around 5.2% were seen once. Sequenced sample: PBMCs. The receptor set was obtained from a woman aged 45-60 years with multiple sclerosis.

This clonotype appeared many times. V gene TRBV7-2 combines with J gene TRBJ2-1, with D maybe TRBD1 (6 bases). Trimming took off 4 bases at V and 1 base at J, with 11 bases between the two ends. CDR3 length: 15 residues. Germline V gene sequence: CDR1 SGHTA, CDR2 FQGNSA. CDR3 nucleotides: TGTGCCAGCAGCTCAACAGGGAGATCCTACAATGAGCAGTTCTTC. The encoded protein is CASSSTGRSYNEQFF.

This clonotype was recorded at least ten times. The chain recombines TRBV20-1 with TRBJ1-5, with D uncertain. Trimming took 4 bases from V and 1 from J, leaving 11 bases between them. Germline V gene lookup returns CDR1 DFQATT and CDR2 SNEGSKA (reference sequence). The CDR3 loop spans 14 amino acids. In nucleotides, the CDR3 is TGCAGTGCTAAGTACCTGGGGAGCAATCAGCCCCAGCATTTT. Amino acids: CSAKYLGSNQPQHF.

The table lists this clonotype with many counts. The CDR3 loop reads CSEAGQGATDTQYF. CDR3 DNA sequence: TGCAGCGAAGCGGGACAGGGGGCAACAGATACGCAGTATTTT. This chain links TRBV29-1 with TRBJ2-3; TRBD1 matches at 12 bases. Germline loops: CDR1 SQVTM, CDR2 ANQGSEA. The V and J ends lost 7 bases and 3 bases, in that order; junction bases with no gene match: 5. The CDR3 runs to 14 residues.

This clonotype was detected many times. The chain combines TRBV3-1 with TRBJ2-7; 8 bases match TRBD1. The length of the CDR3 is 16 residues. Unmatched junction bases numbered 11, after V lost 0 bases and J lost 7 bases. Germline loops: CDR1 LGHDT, CDR2 YNNKEL (reference sequence). The DNA for the CDR3 is TGTGCCAGCAGCCAAGATCCCAGGGGGCGCGATTGGGAGCAGTACTTC. Translation: CASSQDPRGRDWEQYF.

This clonotype was seen repeatedly, ten times or more. The chain carries TRBV20-1 and TRBJ1-2, with 10 bases matching TRBD1. This CDR3 has 13 amino acids. Germline V gives CDR1 DFQATT, CDR2 SNEGSKA (reference sequence). V lost 3 bases and J lost 10; bases outside the gene matches: 8. The CDR3 DNA reads TGCAGTGCTAGTCTGGGACAGGGGAGAGACTACACCTTC. Encoded protein: CSASLGQGRDYTF.

This clonotype has a count of ten or more. The J gene is TRBJ2-7, the V gene TRBV6-2 or TRBV6-3; 7 bases fit TRBD1. The germline gives CDR1 MNHEY, CDR2 SVGEGT. J lost 4 bases, V lost 6 bases, and 9 bases had no gene match. The CDR3 has 14 amino acids. CDR3 sequence (DNA): TGTGCCAGCAGGCTCGGGACAGAATATTACGAGCAGTACGTC. The encoded protein is CASRLGTEYYEQYV.

This clonotype has more than one count but fewer than ten. The V and J genes are TRBV9 and TRBJ1-1; D gene unclear. The CDR3 extends over 14 amino acids. In germline, CDR1 is SGDLS, CDR2 YYNGEE. Between the trimmed V and J ends, which lost 0 bases and 4 bases, there was a span of 10 bases. The chain's CDR3 is CASSVATGSTEAFF. In DNA form, the CDR3 reads TGTGCCAGCAGCGTAGCTACTGGAAGCACTGAAGCTTTCTTT.

This clonotype has a count of ten or more. This chain connects TRBV29-1 to TRBJ2-2; 8 nucleotides agree with TRBD1. Germline loops: CDR1 SQVTM, CDR2 ANQGSEA. The V segment lost 2 bases and the J segment 5 bases; nucleotides outside the gene matches: 4. This CDR3 comprises 14 residues. The DNA of the CDR3 is TGCAGCGTTGAACCAGGGGGCCTTACCGGGGAGCTGTTTTTT. It codes for CSVEPGGLTGELFF.

The chain has TRBV7-3 and TRBJ2-3; 11 bases agree with TRBD2. Germline V gives CDR1 SGHTA, CDR2 FQGTGA. CDR3 length: 18 residues. Trimming at V came to 4 bases and at J to 0 bases, leaving 9 bases not matched to a gene. The CDR3 protein is CASSYLAGGKPSTDTQYF. The CDR3 DNA follows: TGTGCCAGCAGCTATCTAGCGGGGGGTAAGCCTAGCACAGATACGCAGTATTTT.

This clonotype was picked up a small number of times. V and J are TRBV11-1 and TRBJ2-1; TRBD2 aligns across 9 bases. Germline V gene lookup returns CDR1 SGHAT and CDR2 FQDESV (reference sequence). The CDR3 contains 15 residues. Germline trimming cut 6 bases from V and 2 bases from J; bases unmatched to any gene: 5. CDR3 coding DNA: TGTGCCAGCAGAATTGGGACTAGCCCCTACAATGAGCAGTTCTTC. It encodes CASRIGTSPYNEQFF.

This clonotype was observed many times. The V gene is TRBV20-1, the J gene TRBJ2-1; no reliable D call. Trimming took 0 bases from V and 12 from J, leaving 18 bases between them. The length of the CDR3 is 14 residues. Per germline, CDR1 DFQATT and CDR2 SNEGSKA (reference sequence). This CDR3 is CSARDPLYMLRQFF. The CDR3 region has the DNA TGCAGTGCTAGAGATCCCCTTTACATGTTACGGCAGTTCTTC.

This clonotype was counted at least ten times. V usage is TRBV15 and J usage is TRBJ1-1, with D uncertain. The CDR3 sequence is 13 residues long. Germline CDR1 and CDR2: LNHNV and YYDKDF (reference sequence). With 2 bases removed from V and 0 bases from J, the gap between germline ends came to 4 bases. The CDR3 DNA reads TGTGCCACCAGCAGATTAATGAACACTGAAGCTTTCTTT. It translates to CATSRLMNTEAFF.

This clonotype has a count of ten or more. CDR3 sequence: CASRGEPAGREQFF. The CDR3 DNA sequence: TGTGCCAGCAGAGGGGAACCGGCAGGGCGTGAGCAGTTCTTC. The chain carries TRBV5-6 and TRBJ2-1, with D tentatively TRBD1 (5 bases). The length of the CDR3 is 14 residues. Germline loops: CDR1 SGHDT, CDR2 YYEEEE. Trimming removed 5 bases at V and 9 bases at J, with 18 bases between. The variable domain in full, with the rest retrieved from reference TRBV5-6 and TRBJ2-1, is DAGVTQSPTHLIKTRGQQVTLRCSPKSGHDTVSWYQQALGQGPQFIFQYYEEEERQRGNFPDRFSGHQFPNYSSELNVNALLLGDSALYLCASRGEPAGREQFFGPGTRLTVL.

This clonotype was detected many times. The chain has TRBV5-1 and TRBJ1-1, with D tentatively TRBD1 (5 bases). The germline V gene has CDR1 SGHRS and CDR2 YFSETQ. The CDR3 extends over 14 amino acids. V was trimmed by 3 bases and J by 1 base, leaving 10 bases between them. The CDR3 loop is CASSSGWGNTEAFF. The CDR3 nucleotides are TGCGCCAGCAGCTCAGGGTGGGGGAACACTGAAGCTTTCTTT.

This clonotype was counted many times. V and J are TRBV5-6 and TRBJ2-3; tentatively, D is TRBD1 or TRBD2 (5 bases each). The CDR3 runs to 16 residues. Germline assignment: CDR1 SGHDT and CDR2 YYEEEE. Trimming removed 3 bases from V and 0 bases from J, with 14 bases in between. In nucleotides, the CDR3 is TGTGCCAGCAGCTATTCCGGGACGCGGAGCACAGATACGCAGTATTTT. It encodes CASSYSGTRSTDTQYF. Combining the CDR3 with reference TRBV5-6 and TRBJ2-3 gives the whole variable domain DAGVTQSPTHLIKTRGQQVTLRCSPKSGHDTVSWYQQALGQGPQFIFQYYEEEERQRGNFPDRFSGHQFPNYSSELNVNALLLGDSALYLCASSYSGTRSTDTQYFGPGTRLTVL.

This clonotype was picked up many times. This chain joins TRBV12-3 or TRBV12-4 and TRBJ1-5; 8 bases line up with TRBD1. V shed 5 bases and J 4 bases; nucleotides not matched to a gene: 4. CDR3 size: 14 residues. The DNA for the CDR3 is TGTGCCAGCAGTCCGCGACAGGGGAATCAGCCCCAGCATTTT. Translated, it gives CASSPRQGNQPQHF.

This clonotype appeared many times. This chain connects TRBV7-9 to TRBJ1-1, with D unclear. Germline V gene lookup returns CDR1 SEHNR and CDR2 FQNEAQ (reference sequence). V was shortened by 5 bases and J by 2 bases, with 18 bases between the two germline ends. The CDR3 is 16 residues long. The CDR3: CASSRQAPVKNTEAFF. Here the CDR3 DNA reads TGTGCCAGCAGCCGCCAGGCTCCCGTCAAAAACACTGAAGCTTTCTTT.

This clonotype has at least ten counts. The chain has TRBV7-6 and TRBJ1-1; perhaps TRBD1 as D (5 bases). The CDR3 length is 15 residues. V lost 0 bases and J lost 1, with 9 bases in between. Germline CDR1 is SGHVS and CDR2 is FNYEAQ. The CDR3 loop is CASSLATGGNTEAFF. The CDR3 nucleotides read TGTGCCAGCAGCTTAGCAACAGGTGGGAACACTGAAGCTTTCTTT.

This clonotype appeared many times. This sequence joins TRBV7-8 and TRBJ2-7; 8 bases are shared with TRBD1. CDR1 and CDR2 from the germline V gene are SGHVS and FQNEAQ. Trimming removed 0 bases from V and 4 bases from J; junction bases left unmatched: 2. This CDR3 spans 14 amino acids. CDR3 in DNA: TGTGCCAGCAGCTTAGCCGGGACAGGATACGAGCAGTACGTC. It yields the protein CASSLAGTGYEQYV.

This clonotype has just a few counts. The genes are TRBV20-1 and TRBJ2-2; 9 nucleotides align to TRBD2. Germline CDR1 and CDR2: DFQATT and SNEGSKA (reference sequence). V shed 6 bases and J 7 bases; nucleotides not matched to a gene: 18. This CDR3 comprises 17 residues. The CDR3 region is CSAERETSGPWVGELFF. CDR3 in DNA: TGCAGTGCAGAAAGGGAAACTAGCGGGCCCTGGGTCGGGGAGCTGTTTTTT.

Many counts were recorded for this clonotype. The CDR3: CSAQGELWGGGGELFF. The DNA of the CDR3 is TGCAGTGCCCAAGGAGAATTATGGGGTGGTGGCGGGGAGCTGTTTTTT. The V and J genes are TRBV20-1 and TRBJ2-2; the D is unclear. Looked up from germline, CDR1 is DFQATT and CDR2 is SNEGSKA (reference sequence). Trimming took off 6 bases at V and 7 bases at J, with 24 bases between the two ends. This CDR3 spans 16 amino acids.

This clonotype was observed at least ten times. The V call is TRBV12-3 or TRBV12-4, the J call TRBJ2-6; 7 nucleotides agree with TRBD1. CDR3 length equals 14 residues. The junction had 2 bases not matched to a gene; V was cut back by 7 bases and J by 2 bases. The CDR3 DNA sequence: TGTGCCAGCACTACAGGGGCTGGGGCCAACGTCCTGACTTTC. Amino acid sequence: CASTTGAGANVLTF.

This clonotype was picked up many times. V is TRBV7-2 and J is TRBJ2-2; D is uncertain. The germline gives CDR1 SGHTA, CDR2 FQGNSA. With 5 bases removed from V and 5 bases from J, the gap between germline ends came to 6 bases. This CDR3 spans 12 amino acids. CDR3 in DNA: TGTGCCAGCAGCCTAAGAACCGGGGAGCTGTTTTTT. Its protein is CASSLRTGELFF.